One sample yielded the 8 T cell receptor beta chains listed below, sequenced in a study of human T cells and chemical hapten exposure. Using its own MiXCR run on the RACE reads, TCRdb lists one record per CDR3 protein. This sample carries approximately 97,000 distinct CDR3 sequences, roughly 8% of them seen once, and the ten largest clones take approximately 2.8%. Stated time point: healthy volunteer bleed at 2 weeks. Before extraction, the whole blood was not fractionated, and total RNA was taken from it. Sequencing was done on a sample of whole blood. Source of these receptors: a female donor in good health. Some clones in this sample may be carry-over from other donors' samples.

This clonotype was seen ten or more times. The CDR3, as DNA: TGCAGTGCTAGACGGGAACCCGAAGCTTTCTTT. It codes for CSARREPEAFF. The chain has TRBV20-1 and TRBJ1-1; D gene ambiguous. There are 11 residues in the CDR3. Germline V gene lookup returns CDR1 DFQATT and CDR2 SNEGSKA (reference sequence). V lost 2 bases and J lost 8, with 9 bases in between.

This clonotype was observed many times. The rearrangement uses TRBV5-1 and TRBJ2-3, with TRBD2 matching over 14 bases. The CDR3 is 18 amino acids. CDR1 is SGHRS, CDR2 YFSETQ, per germline. V gave up 4 bases and J gave up 0 bases; unmatched junction bases: 7. The CDR3 sequence: CASSAGLAGVSSTDTQYF. The CDR3 DNA sequence: TGCGCCAGCAGCGCGGGACTAGCGGGAGTTAGTAGCACAGATACGCAGTATTTT.

A few counts support this clonotype. This chain links TRBV24-1 with TRBJ2-3; possibly TRBD2 for D (6 bases). The CDR3 runs to 13 residues. Between the trimmed V and J ends, which lost 5 bases and 6 bases, there was a span of 11 bases. Germline-derived CDR1 and CDR2 are KGHDR and SFDVKD. CDR3 sequence reads: CATSAREPDTQYF. The CDR3, as DNA: TGTGCCACCAGTGCTCGGGAGCCCGATACGCAGTATTTT.

The V and J genes are TRBV6-5 and TRBJ2-2; TRBD1 agrees at 10 bases. There are 14 residues in the CDR3. J gave up 6 bases and V 7 bases, and 5 bases lay outside the gene matches. Germline CDR1 is MNHEY and CDR2 is SVGAGI. CDR3 loop: CASKLTGGSGELFF. The DNA of the CDR3 is TGTGCCAGCAAACTGACAGGGGGCTCCGGGGAGCTGTTTTTT.

This clonotype has at least ten counts. The chain has TRBV27 and TRBJ1-4; TRBD1 matches at 7 bases. CDR1 MNHEY and CDR2 SMNVEV come from the germline V gene (reference sequence). Trimming took 5 bases from V and 8 from J; bases not matched to a gene: 8. The CDR3 spans 14 residues. CDR3 sequence reads: CASSPNRGVEKLFF. CDR3 bases: TGTGCCAGCAGTCCAAACAGGGGAGTCGAAAAACTGTTTTTT.

This clonotype has a handful of counts. This rearrangement joins TRBV19 to TRBJ1-1; TRBD1 agrees at 8 bases. Germline V gene lookup returns CDR1 LNHDA and CDR2 SQIVND (reference sequence). Trimming removed 9 bases from V and 4 bases from J; junction bases left unmatched: 13. CDR3 length equals 15 residues. Here the CDR3 reads CASQTGEISGTEAFF. CDR3 nucleotide sequence: TGTGCCAGCCAGACAGGGGAAATATCGGGCACTGAAGCTTTCTTT. Full variable domain (rest looked up from reference TRBV19 and TRBJ1-1): DGGITQSPKYLFRKEGQNVTLSCEQNLNHDAMYWYRQDPGQGLRLIYYSQIVNDFQKGDIAEGYSVSREKKESFPLTVTSAQKNPTAFYLCASQTGEISGTEAFFGQGTRLTVV.

The chain has TRBV7-9 and TRBJ2-5; 8 bases line up with TRBD1. V lost 0 bases to trimming and J lost 6 bases; unmatched junction nucleotides: 6. The CDR3 length is 15 residues. Germline V lookup: CDR1 SEHNR, CDR2 FQNEAQ (reference sequence). The CDR3 bases are TGTGCCAGCAGCTTAGCGTCAGGGGGCGCAAAGACCCAGTACTTC. It specifies CASSLASGGAKTQYF.

This clonotype was seen a handful of times. The chain links TRBV2 to TRBJ2-3; 12 bases match TRBD2. Unmatched junction bases numbered 8, after V lost 6 bases and J lost 1 base. This CDR3 contains 17 residues. CDR1 and CDR2 (germline): SNHLY, FYNNEI. CDR3 loop: CASRRGTSGSGTDTQYF. DNA of the CDR3: TGTGCCAGCAGGAGGGGGACTAGCGGGTCTGGCACAGATACGCAGTATTTT.